Shown below are 12 T cell receptor beta chains from a single sample sequenced in a study of regulatory T cells in long-lasting Graves disease (dated by TCRdb to the early 2020s). Interpreted using the paper, the time point label stands for: newly diagnosed GD, antithyroid drugs for less than 3 months. For both TCR sequencing and RNA sequencing, RNA was extracted from PBMCs using TRIzol. Libraries came from multiplex PCR. Sequencing used an Illumina HiSeq 4000. To build TCR beta libraries, CDR3 regions were amplified by Arm-PCR using iRepertoire HTBI primers. TCRdb ran its own pipeline on the public reads, namely fastp trimming at Q25 and MiXCR clone calling, and kept in-frame beta chains. Under each unique CDR3 protein, matching rows form one entry showing the most common genes and DNA. The sample table lists hundreds of thousands of distinct CDR3 sequences, approximately 13% of them with a count of one. 10% of the sample is held by the ten biggest clonotypes.

The same data also contributed to another study, on T cells in Graves' hyperthyroidism and ophthalmopathy.

This sample comprised peripheral blood mononuclear cells (PBMCs), obtained at new diagnosis, from a patient treated with antithyroid drugs. These receptors all stem from a man in his thirties or forties with Graves disease. Donor details come from another sample of the same person, matched by shared clones.

This clonotype was recorded at least ten times. The rearrangement joins TRBV11-2 to TRBJ2-3, with unresolved D. CDR1 and CDR2 from the germline V gene are SGHAT and FQNNGV. This CDR3 has 13 amino acids. V lost 6 bases and J lost 4, with 11 bases in between. The CDR3: CASRSDTPDTQYF. Here the CDR3 DNA reads TGTGCCAGCAGGTCGGATACCCCAGATACGCAGTATTTT.

The chain couples TRBV9 to TRBJ1-2; no clear D. With 0 bases removed from V and 8 bases from J, the gap between germline ends came to 20 bases. The length of the CDR3 is 16 residues. The germline gives CDR1 SGDLS, CDR2 YYNGEE. CDR3 amino acids: CASSVDAGQRNEGYTF. For the CDR3, the DNA is TGTGCCAGCAGCGTAGACGCGGGTCAGAGAAATGAGGGCTACACCTTC.

About this clonotype itself: This likely traces to a read error, being one base from a far larger clone. The chain combines TRBV3-1 with TRBJ2-5; no clear D gene. Germline lookup yields CDR1 LGHDT and CDR2 YNNKEL (reference sequence). The CDR3 is 10 amino acids. CDR3 protein: CASSQKTQYF. CDR3 sequence (DNA): TGTGCCAGCAGCCAAAAGACCCAGTACTTC.

This clonotype was seen repeatedly, ten times or more. The J gene is TRBJ2-2, the V gene TRBV6-1, with 7 bases lining up with TRBD2. Germline CDR1 MNHNS, CDR2 SASEGT. J gave up 1 base and V 6 bases, and 8 bases lay outside the gene matches. This CDR3 is built from 16 residues. The CDR3 protein is CASRPRGGGNTGELFF. The CDR3 DNA reads as TGTGCCAGCAGACCACGCGGGGGAGGGAACACCGGGGAGCTGTTTTTT.

This clonotype showed up many times. The chain couples TRBV10-3 to TRBJ1-2; TRBD1 matches 11 bases. Germline lookup yields CDR1 ENHRY and CDR2 SYGVKD. Trimming at V came to 0 bases and at J to 5 bases, leaving 5 bases not matched to a gene. The length of the CDR3 is 16 residues. The CDR3 region is CAISESRTGGGYGYTF. The CDR3 coding sequence is TGTGCCATCAGTGAGTCGAGGACAGGGGGCGGTTATGGCTACACCTTC.

The V call is TRBV7-8, the J call TRBJ2-2; D might be TRBD1 (5 bases). This CDR3 spans 17 amino acids. Deletions cut 2 bases from V and 4 bases from J, with 17 bases between. The germline CDR1 and CDR2 sequences are SGHVS and FQNEAQ. The CDR3 coding sequence is TGTGCCAGCAGCTTAAAGGGGCCAGGCAGACTCACCGGGGAGCTGTTTTTT. Translating gives CASSLKGPGRLTGELFF.

The rearrangement uses TRBV4-2 and TRBJ2-7, with TRBD2 matching 9 bases. The CDR3 runs 15 residues. V dropped 1 base and J dropped 0; count of bases not matched to a gene: 1. CDR1 and CDR2 (germline): LGHNA, YNFKEQ. The CDR3 nucleotides read TGTGCCAGCAGCCAAGGGACTAGCGACTCCTACGAGCAGTACTTC. Its protein product is CASSQGTSDSYEQYF.

This clonotype was counted at least ten times. The rearrangement uses TRBV7-9 and TRBJ2-3; D is unresolved. CDR1 and CDR2 (germline): SEHNR, FQNEAQ (reference sequence). Deletions cut 5 bases from V and 0 bases from J, with 9 bases between. The CDR3 runs 14 residues. The CDR3: CASSLTVSTDTQYF. The DNA for the CDR3 is TGTGCCAGCAGCCTCACAGTTAGCACAGATACGCAGTATTTT.

The genes are TRBV20-1 and TRBJ2-1; D unresolved. Per germline, CDR1 DFQATT and CDR2 SNEGSKA (reference sequence). Trimming took 3 bases from V and 5 from J, leaving 11 bases between them. The CDR3 is 13 amino acids. DNA of the CDR3: TGCAGTGCTAGTAACATAGGCAACAATGAGCAGTTCTTC. It yields the protein CSASNIGNNEQFF.

This clonotype was found a few times. The V gene is TRBV5-1, the J gene TRBJ1-5; 7 bases agree with TRBD1. CDR3 length: 16 amino acids. Per germline, CDR1 SGHRS and CDR2 YFSETQ. The junction had 4 bases not matched to a gene; V was cut back by 1 base and J by 0 bases. The CDR3 nucleotides are TGCGCCAGCAGCTTGATGGGGACAGATAGCAATCAGCCCCAGCATTTT. Translating it yields CASSLMGTDSNQPQHF.

This clonotype was seen ten or more times. The chain carries TRBV28 and TRBJ2-1; TRBD2 matches 7 bases. CDR1 and CDR2 from the germline V gene are MDHEN and SYDVKM. CDR3 size: 14 residues. J lost 6 bases, V lost 7 bases, and 9 bases had no gene match. The CDR3 protein is CASTLQTSSNEQFF. CDR3 DNA: TGTGCCAGCACCCTTCAGACTAGCAGCAATGAGCAGTTCTTC.

This clonotype was seen a single time. The V gene is TRBV2, the J gene TRBJ2-7; the match to TRBD2 covers 8 bases. Germline V gene sequence: CDR1 SNHLY, CDR2 FYNNEI. The V and J ends lost 0 bases and 6 bases, in that order; junction bases with no gene match: 7. The CDR3 is 15 amino acids. The CDR3: CASSEATGGPGEQYF. Written as DNA, the CDR3 is TGTGCCAGCAGTGAAGCAACGGGGGGGCCTGGCGAGCAGTACTTC.